This T cell receptor (beta chain) emerged from a study of cytomegalovirus exposure and HLA in healthy donors. Whole-study results and caveats: V- and J-gene trimming in TCR beta was tied to a missense DCLRE1C variant by an analysis performed later.

With regard to this clone: Antigen specificity is unknown.

Primers: 60 Vbeta forward and 13 Jbeta reverse. TCRdb's copy holds only in-frame clones and misses some; the assay was immunoSEQ multiplex PCR. The top ten clones hold around 1.6% of a sample with 100,000 to 150,000 clones, about 72% of them seen once. Donors counted as nominally healthy when sampled, yet unrecorded immune exposures were likely. Unmatched junction bases numbered 2, after V lost 1 base and J lost 7 bases. The V gene's germline CDR1 is MGHRA and CDR2 YSYEKL. CDR3 size: 13 residues. The clonotype originates from a female donor in good health and CMV-seronegative. The sample comprised PBMCs. The gene calls are TRBV4-1 and TRBJ1-2; 8 bases are a match to TRBD1. The CDR3 DNA is TGCGCCAGCAGCCAAGCAGGGGGCGCTGGCTACACCTTC. Protein sequence: CASSQAGGAGYTF.